The present T cell receptor (beta chain) was sequenced within a study of cytomegalovirus exposure and HLA in healthy donors (dated by TCRdb to 2017 to 2019). With respect to the entire study: According to a later analysis, the 120 validation repertoires were produced on the same platform as the approximately 620 repertoires of the first cohort. The study was designed to test whether signatures of past pathogen exposure could be identified by cataloging public T cell receptors. In addition to the first cohort of 666 subjects, a separate validation cohort of under 150 different subjects was used. High-throughput TCR immunosequencing, statistical association of individual TCRs with disease status, and machine learning were combined to predict cytomegalovirus infection status. What the research found in general, with its limitations: Cytomegalovirus status was reported to be diagnosed by the classifier with high specificity and sensitivity in both the original and validation cohorts. Across donors, most TCR sequences were observed very rarely, whereas some public TCRs were present in many individuals. It was suggested by the authors that the approach could potentially be generalized to other disease states and immunological phenotypes. The validation cohort had no HLA typing available for a later analysis, so co-occurrence within that cohort was assessed over all 110 or so repertoires. Of the cluster scores, about 94% were above 0 in a later analysis, which found that TCRs clustered in the first cohort also tended to co-occur in the 120 or so validation repertoires. The study gave a list of over 150 TCR beta chains associated with cytomegalovirus. In vitro tests confirmed that three of the cytomegalovirus-associated TCR beta chains recognize cytomegalovirus antigens.

Remarks on this clone: The antigen it binds to is not known. Qualities for individual bases were not recorded, and no much larger clone is one base off. Distinct nucleotide sequences in the sample also encode this CDR3.

The method was the immunoSEQ multiplex PCR assay. Per the source publication's procedure: A statistical classification framework was built to diagnose cytomegalovirus status from the catalog of TCR beta chain sequences. As stored in TCRdb, this immuneACCESS dataset retains in-frame rearrangements with V and J assigned. A fraction of the clones does not appear; measured against another copy, unresolved V genes explain less than half of the discrepancy, and the remainder lacks a known reason. From that table come the V and J calls and clone size; the DNA was used to work out D and trimming. This sample gives about 78,000 clones in total; less than 96% of them show up just once. The leading ten clones occupy 1.6% of the sample. The donors were included in the validation cohort of 120 subjects, a group kept apart from the roughly 670-subject first cohort. Trimming leaves V shorter by 5 bases and J shorter by 4 bases, with the junction holding 1 base beyond the gene matches. From the cysteine up to the phenylalanine, the CDR3 has a length of 13 residues. Solely the CDR3 DNA is kept, with 39 bases framed from the first base. The germline V gene supplies CDR1 MNHEY and CDR2 SVGAGI.

What was sequenced was PBMCs. The chain was built from TRBV6-5 and TRBJ1-5, with 8 middle bases fitting TRBD1. The TCR comes from a man younger than 30 in good health and CMV-seropositive. The CDR3 region: CASSRQGNQPQHF. In nucleotides, the sequence is TGTGCCAGCAGTAGACAGGGGAATCAGCCCCAGCATTTT.